This T cell receptor (beta chain) emerged from a study of cytomegalovirus exposure and HLA in healthy donors. Primers included in the PCR were 60 Vbeta and 13 Jbeta primers. Clones were sequenced by immunoSEQ multiplex PCR, and TCRdb holds only the in-frame ones, with some missing. The sample gives 130,000 or so clones, about 62% of which show up once; around 8.8% is in the top ten. The CDR3 is 15 residues long. V lost 5 bases and J 3 bases, leaving 17 bases between the germline ends. The germline gives CDR1 SGHAT, CDR2 FQNNGV. The TCR was taken from a woman in her thirties or forties in good health and CMV-seropositive. This chain connects TRBV11-2 to TRBJ2-7, with TRBD2 as a possible D gene (6 bases). The sample was PBMCs. The CDR3 region is CASSQGTFQSYEQYF. CDR3 nucleotides: TGTGCCAGCAGCCAAGGGACTTTCCAGAGCTACGAGCAGTACTTC.